One T cell receptor beta chain is described in this entry. Its antigen is not identified. Sequenced by immunoSEQ multiplex PCR; TCRdb stores in-frame clones only, minus some. The sample holds about 74,000 clones; 85% to 95% are singletons and the top ten take around 1.5%. This CDR3 has 13 amino acids. From germline, CDR1 is SGDLS and CDR2 YYNGEE. V lost 3 bases, J lost 2 bases, and 8 bases lay in between. The sample originates from a study of cytomegalovirus exposure and HLA in healthy donors. On the study more broadly: Both the 120 validation repertoires and the 500 to 700 first-cohort repertoires used the same platform, as reported by a later analysis. Study results and limitations: A few chains linked to CMV were shown in vitro to be specific for CMV antigens. Associated with cytomegalovirus, according to the listing, were about 160 TCR beta chains.

The donors were in the roughly 130-subject validation cohort, distinct from the roughly 670-subject first cohort. This chain connects TRBV9 to TRBJ1-1; D is unclear. This clonotype was sampled from a young man in good health and CMV-seropositive. Material for sequencing was PBMCs. CDR3 DNA: TGTGCCAGCAGCGGAACAGCTAACACTGAAGCTTTCTTT. Translating gives CASSGTANTEAFF.